A single sample gave rise to the 20 T cell receptor beta chains below, sequenced in a study of blood T cell repertoires in COVID-19. This table comes from immunoSEQ multiplex PCR, and its TCRdb copy is limited to in-frame clones, with some not included. Here the sample spans about 330,000 clones, around 86% being singletons. The sample taken for sequencing was peripheral blood. The receptors derive from a woman aged 45-65 years with acute or convalescent COVID-19.

For the CDR3, the DNA is TGTGCCAGCTCACCGGCGGCCTCTGGGGCCAACGTCCTGACTTTC. Its translation is CASSPAASGANVLTF. The chain recombines TRBV18 with TRBJ2-6, with D hard to call. The CDR3 is made up of 15 amino acids. The V gene lost 3 bases and the J gene lost 0 bases, with 6 bases spanning the gap. Germline CDR1 is KGHSH and CDR2 is LQKENI. Complete variable domain (other parts from reference TRBV18 and TRBJ2-6): NAGVMQNPRHLVRRRGQEARLRCSPMKGHSHVYWYRQLPEEGLKFMVYLQKENIIDESGMPKERFSAEFPKEGPSILRIQQVVRGDSAAYFCASSPAASGANVLTFGAGSRLTVL.

This chain connects TRBV2 to TRBJ1-4; D is unresolved. Germline lookup yields CDR1 SNHLY and CDR2 FYNNEI. The V and J ends lost 11 bases and 7 bases respectively, with 17 bases between them. This CDR3 has 13 amino acids. CDR3 loop: CAGRTVSSEKLFF. As DNA, the CDR3 is TGTGCCGGGAGAACAGTGAGCAGTGAAAAACTGTTTTTT.

The chain links TRBV7-2 to TRBJ2-5, with TRBD2 matching 8 bases. The CDR3 has 14 amino acids. V lost 6 bases and J lost 4; bases outside the gene matches: 7. Germline CDR1 and CDR2: SGHTA and FQGNSA. The CDR3 nucleotides read TGTGCCAGCAGTCTCTACGGGGGGGCAGAGACCCAGTACTTC. It is translated as CASSLYGGAETQYF.

The V and J genes are TRBV5-4 and TRBJ2-1; 9 nucleotides agree with TRBD2. V shed 1 base and J 6 bases; nucleotides not matched to a gene: 5. Per the germline V gene, CDR1 is SGHNT and CDR2 is YYREEE (reference sequence). This CDR3 region has 15 residues. CDR3: CASSLKTSGSNEQFF. The CDR3 DNA follows: TGTGCCAGCAGCTTGAAAACTAGCGGGTCCAATGAGCAGTTCTTC. The whole variable domain, remainder taken from reference TRBV5-4 and TRBJ2-1, is ETGVTQSPTHLIKTRGQQVTLRCSSQSGHNTVSWYQQALGQGPQFIFQYYREEENGRGNFPPRFSGLQFPNYSSELNVNALELDDSALYLCASSLKTSGSNEQFFGPGTRLTVL.

The chain carries TRBV29-1 and TRBJ1-1; TRBD1 might be the D (6 bases). V was pared by 2 bases and J by 0 bases, with 7 bases between. The CDR3 has 13 amino acids. The germline V gene encodes CDR1 SQVTM and CDR2 ANQGSEA. The CDR3 loop is CSVERTVNTEAFF. The CDR3 coding sequence is TGCAGCGTTGAAAGGACAGTGAACACTGAAGCTTTCTTT.

CDR3: CASSGVRVDGYTF. Written as DNA, the CDR3 is TGCGCCAGCAGCGGGGTCAGGGTCGATGGCTACACCTTC. The chain joins TRBV5-1 to TRBJ1-2; maybe TRBD1 (5 bases). Trimming shortened V by 4 bases and J by 6 bases, and 13 bases separated the two germline ends. The V gene's germline CDR1 is SGHRS and CDR2 YFSETQ. This CDR3 is built from 13 residues.

The rearrangement links TRBV28 to TRBJ2-7, with TRBD2 matching over 12 bases. Trimming at V came to 5 bases and at J to 3 bases, leaving 5 bases not matched to a gene. This CDR3 has 15 amino acids. Germline CDR1 and CDR2: MDHEN and SYDVKM. CDR3 sequence: CASSGRTSGNYEQYF. The CDR3 DNA follows: TGTGCCAGCAGTGGGAGGACTAGCGGGAACTACGAGCAGTACTTC. Full variable domain (missing parts from reference TRBV28 and TRBJ2-7): DVKVTQSSRYLVKRTGEKVFLECVQDMDHENMFWYRQDPGLGLRLIYFSYDVKMKEKGDIPEGYSVSREKKERFSLILESASTNQTSMYLCASSGRTSGNYEQYFGPGTRLTVT.

This clone was counted between two and nine times. The rearrangement uses TRBV7-9 and TRBJ2-5; 9 positions match TRBD2. The CDR3 extends over 15 amino acids. Losses at the gene ends were 3 bases for V and 7 bases for J; bases not matched to a gene: 9. From germline, CDR1 is SEHNR and CDR2 FQNEAQ (reference sequence). The CDR3 loop reads CASSFHLAGEGTQYF. The CDR3, as DNA: TGTGCCAGCAGCTTCCACTTAGCGGGAGAAGGGACCCAGTACTTC.

The chain employs TRBV5-8 and TRBJ2-3, with TRBD2 matching over 8 bases. Looked up from germline, CDR1 is SGHTS and CDR2 is YDEGEE. Trimming cost V 4 bases and J 9 bases; bases outside gene matches: 13. The CDR3 runs to 15 residues. The CDR3 sequence is CASSRGEGAGETQYF. The CDR3 region has the DNA TGTGCCAGCAGCCGGGGGGAGGGAGCGGGAGAGACGCAGTATTTT.

The rearrangement joins TRBV5-1 to TRBJ2-7, with 7 nucleotides matching TRBD2. After removal of 0 bases from V and 7 bases from J, the junction contained 7 bases not matched to a gene. CDR3 length: 14 residues. From germline, CDR1 is SGHRS and CDR2 YFSETQ. CDR3 sequence reads: CASSLDQGGWEQYF. CDR3 coding DNA: TGCGCCAGCAGCTTGGACCAGGGAGGGTGGGAGCAGTACTTC. Full variable domain (remainder filled in from reference TRBV5-1 and TRBJ2-7): KAGVTQTPRYLIKTRGQQVTLSCSPISGHRSVSWYQQTPGQGLQFLFEYFSETQRNKGNFPGRFSGRQFSNSRSEMNVSTLELGDSALYLCASSLDQGGWEQYFGPGTRLTVT.

The rearrangement links TRBV4-2 to TRBJ1-2; 7 nucleotides align to TRBD1. V gave up 6 bases and J gave up 6 bases; unmatched junction bases: 16. Germline assignment: CDR1 LGHNA and CDR2 YNFKEQ. The CDR3 has 16 residues. The CDR3 here is CASRTPGQHVGHGYTF. CDR3 sequence (DNA): TGTGCCAGCAGAACTCCGGGACAGCATGTTGGGCATGGCTACACCTTC.

The genes are TRBV6-5 and TRBJ2-7, with 12 bases that match TRBD1. CDR1 is MNHEY and CDR2 is SVGAGI in the germline V gene. With V trimmed by 7 bases and J by 6 bases, 10 bases remained unmatched. This CDR3 spans 15 amino acids. CDR3 sequence (DNA): TGTGCCAGCACCGACGGGGGACAGGGGGCTCTCGAGCAGTACTTC. It yields the protein CASTDGGQGALEQYF.

This chain links TRBV5-6 with TRBJ1-2; the match to TRBD1 covers 8 bases. After removal of 5 bases from V and 5 bases from J, the junction contained 11 bases not matched to a gene. From germline, CDR1 is SGHDT and CDR2 YYEEEE. The CDR3 covers 15 residues. The CDR3 spells CASSPGDRLWYGYTF. CDR3 nucleotide sequence: TGTGCCAGCAGTCCGGGGGACAGGCTGTGGTATGGCTACACCTTC.

This chain joins TRBV28 and TRBJ1-4, with D unresolved. Germline-derived CDR1 and CDR2 are MDHEN and SYDVKM. There are 13 residues in the CDR3. V was clipped by 1 base and J by 14 bases, with 14 bases between them. CDR3 protein: CASSLFTVGGLFF. The CDR3 bases are TGTGCCAGCAGTTTATTTACCGTAGGCGGTCTGTTTTTT.

Here the CDR3 reads CASSLGGGLASLNEQFF. The CDR3 DNA sequence: TGTGCCAGCAGCTTGGGCGGGGGACTAGCGTCCCTCAATGAGCAGTTCTTC. The rearrangement uses TRBV5-4 and TRBJ2-1; 10 bases are a match to TRBD2. The CDR3 length is 17 residues. The junction had 9 bases not matched to a gene; V was cut back by 0 bases and J by 6 bases. CDR1 and CDR2 from the germline V gene are SGHNT and YYREEE (reference sequence).

This rearrangement joins TRBV6-1 to TRBJ2-7, with TRBD1 matching over 8 bases. Trimming cost V 3 bases and J 3 bases; bases outside gene matches: 4. There are 14 residues in the CDR3. CDR1 and CDR2 from the germline V gene are MNHNS and SASEGT. The CDR3 sequence is CASSEKGQVYEQYF. CDR3 DNA: TGTGCCAGCAGTGAGAAGGGACAGGTCTACGAGCAGTACTTC.

The chain's CDR3 is CASSSTHVLNTEAFF. CDR3 nucleotides: TGTGCCAGCAGCTCCACTCATGTTTTGAACACTGAAGCTTTCTTT. The chain uses TRBV9 and TRBJ1-1, with D uncertain. Germline V gene lookup returns CDR1 SGDLS and CDR2 YYNGEE. With 4 bases removed from V and 0 bases from J, the gap between germline ends came to 13 bases. This CDR3 is 15 amino acids long.

The CDR3 region has the DNA TGTGCCAGCAGCTTCCCAGTGACAGGGGAAAGTGGCTACACCTTC. Translation gives CASSFPVTGESGYTF. The V and J genes are TRBV7-9 and TRBJ1-2, with 8 nucleotides matching TRBD1. Germline V gene lookup returns CDR1 SEHNR and CDR2 FQNEAQ (reference sequence). Germline trimming cut 3 bases from V and 7 bases from J; bases unmatched to any gene: 10. The CDR3 consists of 15 residues. The full variable domain, its missing parts supplied by reference TRBV7-9 and TRBJ1-2, is DTGVSQNPRHKITKRGQNVTFRCDPISEHNRLYWYRQTLGQGPEFLTYFQNEAQLEKSRLLSDRFSAERPKGSFSTLEIQRTEQGDSAMYLCASSFPVTGESGYTFGSGTRLTVV.

The chain is built from TRBV7-2 and TRBJ2-7; TRBD2 matches at 9 bases. V dropped 5 bases and J dropped 6; count of bases not matched to a gene: 14. Looked up from germline, CDR1 is SGHTA and CDR2 is FQGNSA. This CDR3 comprises 16 residues. The CDR3 DNA sequence: TGTGCCAGCAGCACTAGTGGGGGGCTAGCGGGATTCGAGCAGTACTTC. Residues: CASSTSGGLAGFEQYF.

This chain links TRBV25-1 with TRBJ2-1, with a tentative D call TRBD2 (6 bases). Germline V lookup: CDR1 MGHDK, CDR2 SYGVNS. V gave up 4 bases and J gave up 1 base, with 14 bases separating them. The length of the CDR3 is 16 residues. Here the CDR3 DNA reads TGTGCCAGCAGTGCCGTGGAGGGGTTGTCCTACAATGAGCAGTTCTTC. Its protein product is CASSAVEGLSYNEQFF.